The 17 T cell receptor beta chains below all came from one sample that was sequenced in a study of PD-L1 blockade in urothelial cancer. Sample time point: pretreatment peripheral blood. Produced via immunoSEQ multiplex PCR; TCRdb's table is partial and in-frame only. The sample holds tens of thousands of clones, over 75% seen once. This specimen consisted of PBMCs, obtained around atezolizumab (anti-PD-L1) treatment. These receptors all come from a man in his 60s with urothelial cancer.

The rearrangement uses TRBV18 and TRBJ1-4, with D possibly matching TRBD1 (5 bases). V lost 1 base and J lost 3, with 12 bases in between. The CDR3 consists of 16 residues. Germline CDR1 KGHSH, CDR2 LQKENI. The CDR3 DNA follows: TGTGCCAGCTCACCACGGGGGGAGATAGCTAATGAAAAACTGTTTTTT. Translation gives CASSPRGEIANEKLFF. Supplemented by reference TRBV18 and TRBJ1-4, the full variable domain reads NAGVMQNPRHLVRRRGQEARLRCSPMKGHSHVYWYRQLPEEGLKFMVYLQKENIIDESGMPKERFSAEFPKEGPSILRIQQVVRGDSAAYFCASSPRGEIANEKLFFGSGTQLSVL.

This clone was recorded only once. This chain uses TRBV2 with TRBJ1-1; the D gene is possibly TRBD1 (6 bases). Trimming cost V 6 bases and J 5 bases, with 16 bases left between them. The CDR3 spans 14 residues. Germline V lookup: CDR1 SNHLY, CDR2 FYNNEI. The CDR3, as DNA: TGTGCCAGCAGAATACAGGGAGGGGGAACTGAAGCTTTCTTT. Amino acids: CASRIQGGGTEAFF.

For the CDR3, the DNA is TGTGCCAGTAGGGTCCAGGGGAGCTCTGGAAACACCATATATTTT. Protein sequence: CASRVQGSSGNTIYF. J is TRBJ1-3 and V is TRBV19, with a tentative D call TRBD1 (6 bases). Trimming took off 6 bases at V and 0 bases at J, with 12 bases between the two ends. In germline, CDR1 is LNHDA, CDR2 SQIVND (reference sequence). There are 15 residues in the CDR3.

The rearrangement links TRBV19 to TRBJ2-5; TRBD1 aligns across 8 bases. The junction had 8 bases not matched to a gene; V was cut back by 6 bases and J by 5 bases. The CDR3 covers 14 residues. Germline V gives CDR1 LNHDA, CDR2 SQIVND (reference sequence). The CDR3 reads CASRMTGAVETQYF. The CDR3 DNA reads TGTGCCAGTAGAATGACAGGGGCCGTTGAGACCCAGTACTTC.

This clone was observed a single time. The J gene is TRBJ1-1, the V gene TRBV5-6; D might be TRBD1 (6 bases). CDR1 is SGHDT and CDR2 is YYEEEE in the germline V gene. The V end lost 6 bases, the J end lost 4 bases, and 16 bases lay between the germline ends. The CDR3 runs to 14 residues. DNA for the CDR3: TGTGCCAGCACCTTATACTCAGGGGCCACTGAAGCTTTCTTT. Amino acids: CASTLYSGATEAFF.

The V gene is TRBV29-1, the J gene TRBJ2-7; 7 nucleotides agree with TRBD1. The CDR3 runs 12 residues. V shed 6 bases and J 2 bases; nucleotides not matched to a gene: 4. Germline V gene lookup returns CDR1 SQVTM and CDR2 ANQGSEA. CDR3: CSVLTGTYEQYF. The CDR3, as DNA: TGCAGCGTGTTGACAGGGACCTACGAGCAGTACTTC.

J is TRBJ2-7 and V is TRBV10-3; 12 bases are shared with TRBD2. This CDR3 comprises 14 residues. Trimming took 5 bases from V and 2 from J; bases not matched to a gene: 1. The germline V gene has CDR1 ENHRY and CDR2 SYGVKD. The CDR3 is CAISWTSGTYEQYF. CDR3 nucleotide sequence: TGTGCCATCAGTTGGACTAGCGGGACCTACGAGCAGTACTTC.

The CDR3 coding sequence is TGTGCCAGCAGCTTTACAGCCGCAACTAATGAAAAACTGTTTTTT. This translates into CASSFTAATNEKLFF. The J gene is TRBJ1-4, the V gene TRBV5-4, with D unclear. Deletions cut 2 bases from V and 0 bases from J, with 8 bases between. The length of the CDR3 is 15 residues. The germline V gene has CDR1 SGHNT and CDR2 YYREEE (reference sequence).

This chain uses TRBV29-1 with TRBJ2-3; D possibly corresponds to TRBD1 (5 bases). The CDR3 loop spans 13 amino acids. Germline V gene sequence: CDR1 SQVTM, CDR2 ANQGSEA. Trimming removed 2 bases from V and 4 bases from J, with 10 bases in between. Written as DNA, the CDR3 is TGCAGCGTTGAATCTGGGGCAGCAGATACGCAGTATTTT. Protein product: CSVESGAADTQYF.

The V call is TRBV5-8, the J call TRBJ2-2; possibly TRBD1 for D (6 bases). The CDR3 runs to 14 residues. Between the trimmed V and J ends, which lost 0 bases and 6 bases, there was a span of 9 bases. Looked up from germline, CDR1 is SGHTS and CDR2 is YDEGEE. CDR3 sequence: CASSLGQVAGELFF. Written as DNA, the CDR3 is TGTGCCAGCAGCTTGGGACAGGTTGCCGGGGAGCTGTTTTTT. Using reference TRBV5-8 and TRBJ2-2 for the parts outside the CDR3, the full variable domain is EAGVTQSPTHLIKTRGQQATLRCSPISGHTSVYWYQQALGLGLQFLLWYDEGEERNRGNFPPRFSGRQFPNYSSELNVNALELEDSALYLCASSLGQVAGELFFGEGSRLTVL.

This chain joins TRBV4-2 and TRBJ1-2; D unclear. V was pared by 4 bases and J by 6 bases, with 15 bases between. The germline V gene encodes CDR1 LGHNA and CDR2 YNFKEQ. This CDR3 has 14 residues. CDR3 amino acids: CASSPMGGVDGYTF. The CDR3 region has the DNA TGTGCCAGCAGCCCCATGGGCGGGGTGGATGGCTACACCTTC.

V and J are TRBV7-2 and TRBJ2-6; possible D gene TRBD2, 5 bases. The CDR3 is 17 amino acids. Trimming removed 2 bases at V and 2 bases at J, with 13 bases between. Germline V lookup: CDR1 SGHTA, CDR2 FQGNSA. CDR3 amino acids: CASSLHQIGAGANVLTF. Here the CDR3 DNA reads TGTGCCAGCAGCTTACATCAGATCGGGGCTGGGGCCAACGTCCTGACTTTC.

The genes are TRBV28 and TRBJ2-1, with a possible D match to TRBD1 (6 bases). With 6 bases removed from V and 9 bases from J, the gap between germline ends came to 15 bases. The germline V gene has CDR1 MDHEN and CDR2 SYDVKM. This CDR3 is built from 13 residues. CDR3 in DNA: TGTGCCAGCAGAACCCGGACAGATGGTGAGCAGTTCTTC. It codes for CASRTRTDGEQFF. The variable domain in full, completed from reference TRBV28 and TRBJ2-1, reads DVKVTQSSRYLVKRTGEKVFLECVQDMDHENMFWYRQDPGLGLRLIYFSYDVKMKEKGDIPEGYSVSREKKERFSLILESASTNQTSMYLCASRTRTDGEQFFGPGTRLTVL.

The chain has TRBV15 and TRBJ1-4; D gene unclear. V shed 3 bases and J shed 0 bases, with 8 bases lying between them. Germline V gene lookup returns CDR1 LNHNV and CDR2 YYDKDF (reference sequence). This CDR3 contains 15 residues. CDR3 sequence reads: CATSSYPSTNEKLFF. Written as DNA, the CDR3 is TGTGCCACCAGCAGCTATCCTTCAACTAATGAAAAACTGTTTTTT.

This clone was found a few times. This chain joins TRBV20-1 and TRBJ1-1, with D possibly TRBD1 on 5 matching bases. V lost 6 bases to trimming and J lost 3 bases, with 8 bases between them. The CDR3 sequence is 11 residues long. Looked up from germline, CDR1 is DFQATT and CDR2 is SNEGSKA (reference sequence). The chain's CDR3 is CSAAGDTEAFF. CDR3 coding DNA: TGCAGTGCGGCGGGGGACACTGAAGCTTTCTTT.

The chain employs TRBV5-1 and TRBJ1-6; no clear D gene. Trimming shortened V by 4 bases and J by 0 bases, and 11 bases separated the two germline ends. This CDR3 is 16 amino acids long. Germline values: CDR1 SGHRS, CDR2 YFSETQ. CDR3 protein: CASSRGGSSYNSPLHF. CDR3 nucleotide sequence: TGCGCCAGCAGCCGGGGAGGGAGCTCCTATAATTCACCCCTCCACTTT.

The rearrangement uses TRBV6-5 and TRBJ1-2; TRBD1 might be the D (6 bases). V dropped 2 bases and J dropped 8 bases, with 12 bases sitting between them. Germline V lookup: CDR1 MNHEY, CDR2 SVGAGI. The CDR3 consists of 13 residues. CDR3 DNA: TGTGCCAGCAGTTACGAGCAGGGGAGAGGCTACACCTTC. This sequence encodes CASSYEQGRGYTF.